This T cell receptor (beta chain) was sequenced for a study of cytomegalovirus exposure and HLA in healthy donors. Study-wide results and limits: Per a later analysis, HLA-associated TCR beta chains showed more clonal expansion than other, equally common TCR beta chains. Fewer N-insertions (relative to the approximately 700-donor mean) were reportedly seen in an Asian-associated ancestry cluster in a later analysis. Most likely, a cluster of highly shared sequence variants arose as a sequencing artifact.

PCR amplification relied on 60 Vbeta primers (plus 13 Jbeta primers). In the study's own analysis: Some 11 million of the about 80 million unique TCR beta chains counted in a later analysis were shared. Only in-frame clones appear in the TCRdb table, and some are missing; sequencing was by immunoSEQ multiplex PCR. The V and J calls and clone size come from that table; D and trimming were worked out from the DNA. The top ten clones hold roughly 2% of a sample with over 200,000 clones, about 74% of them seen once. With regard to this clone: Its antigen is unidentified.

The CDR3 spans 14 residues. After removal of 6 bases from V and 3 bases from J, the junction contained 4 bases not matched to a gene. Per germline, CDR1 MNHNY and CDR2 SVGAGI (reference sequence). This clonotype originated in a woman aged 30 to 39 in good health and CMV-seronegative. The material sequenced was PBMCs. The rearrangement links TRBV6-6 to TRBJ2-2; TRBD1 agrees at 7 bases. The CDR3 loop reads CASRRGRDTGELFF. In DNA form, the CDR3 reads TGTGCCAGCAGGAGGGGGCGCGACACCGGGGAGCTGTTTTTT.